Below, 32 T cell receptor beta chains from the same sample are listed, as sequenced in a study of TIL therapy for anti-PD-1-resistant metastatic lung cancer. The time point: pre-treatment sample, taken before nivolumab and TIL therapy. Tumor tissue came from excised metastases, mostly pleural nodules or supraclavicular lymph nodes. This was the immunoSEQ v3 assay. TCRdb's copy holds only in-frame clones and misses some; the assay was immunoSEQ multiplex PCR. The sample consists of approximately 97,000 clones, 50% to 70% of them appearing once. Sequences were derived from tumor tissue, sampled at baseline. All receptors derive from a person aged 30 to 80 with non-small cell lung cancer.

As for this clone: The same CDR3 can be traced to other DNA sequences in this sample. This chain uses TRBV11-2 with TRBJ2-1; D remains unclear. Deletions cut 1 base from V and 1 base from J, with 2 bases between. Germline CDR1 SGHAT, CDR2 FQNNGV. The CDR3 is made up of 13 amino acids. CDR3 DNA sequence: TGTGCCAGCAGCTTAGCGTCCTACAATGAGCAGTTCTTC. This codes for CASSLASYNEQFF. Combining the CDR3 with reference TRBV11-2 and TRBJ2-1 gives the whole variable domain EAGVAQSPRYKIIEKRQSVAFWCNPISGHATLYWYQQILGQGPKLLIQFQNNGVVDDSQLPKDRFSAERLKGVDSTLKIQPAKLEDSAVYLCASSLASYNEQFFGPGTRLTVL.

The rearrangement links TRBV2 to TRBJ2-1; TRBD2 agrees at 14 bases. Trimming cost V 4 bases and J 4 bases; bases outside gene matches: 3. CDR1 and CDR2 from the germline V gene are SNHLY and FYNNEI. This CDR3 spans 16 amino acids. CDR3 amino acids: CASSATSGRDYNEQFF. CDR3 in DNA: TGTGCCAGCAGTGCGACTAGCGGGAGGGATTACAATGAGCAGTTCTTC.

As regards this clone: Other DNA sequences in the sample encode the same CDR3. The J gene is TRBJ2-3, the V gene TRBV20-1; no reliable D call. V was cut by 3 bases and J by 3 bases, with 1 base left in between. The CDR3 runs 10 residues. Germline CDR1 DFQATT, CDR2 SNEGSKA (reference sequence). The CDR3 bases are TGCAGTGCTAGTACAGATACGCAGTATTTT. Amino acids: CSASTDTQYF.

The sample holds one count of this clone. The chain combines TRBV7-2 with TRBJ2-7; TRBD1 aligns across 7 bases. Germline CDR1 reads SGHTA; CDR2 reads FQGNSA. The V gene end was trimmed by 5 bases and the J gene end by 7 bases; junction bases not matched to a gene: 11. There are 14 residues in the CDR3. The CDR3 sequence: CASSTSGQPFEQYF. Here the CDR3 DNA reads TGTGCCAGCAGCACCTCGGGACAGCCCTTTGAGCAGTACTTC.

The chain recombines TRBV9 with TRBJ1-2, with D perhaps TRBD1 (6 bases). Trimming stripped 3 bases from V and 9 bases from J, with 18 bases between. CDR1 and CDR2 from the germline V gene are SGDLS and YYNGEE. This CDR3 has 14 residues. CDR3 region: CASSAPGGLECYTF. The DNA of the CDR3 is TGTGCCAGCAGCGCACCGGGGGGCCTGGAATGCTACACCTTC.

The V gene is TRBV7-9, the J gene TRBJ1-2; the match to TRBD1 covers 8 bases. This CDR3 has 13 residues. Germline V gene data show CDR1 as SEHNR and CDR2 as FQNEAQ (reference sequence). Trimming took 8 bases from V and 8 from J; bases not matched to a gene: 10. This CDR3 is CASGLQGARGYTF. Written as DNA, the CDR3 is TGTGCCAGCGGACTTCAGGGGGCGCGGGGCTACACCTTC. The full variable domain, completed using reference TRBV7-9 and TRBJ1-2, is DTGVSQNPRHKITKRGQNVTFRCDPISEHNRLYWYRQTLGQGPEFLTYFQNEAQLEKSRLLSDRFSAERPKGSFSTLEIQRTEQGDSAMYLCASGLQGARGYTFGSGTRLTVV.

J is TRBJ1-2 and V is TRBV7-2, with no clear D. The V gene's germline CDR1 is SGHTA and CDR2 FQGNSA. The CDR3 extends over 16 amino acids. V was trimmed by 1 base and J by 8 bases, leaving 20 bases between them. The CDR3 sequence: CASSLVPDPKVYGYTF. The CDR3 coding sequence is TGTGCCAGCAGCTTAGTTCCGGACCCCAAAGTCTACGGCTACACCTTC.

This clone was seen only once. The CDR3 sequence is CASSPGGASYEQYF. CDR3 coding DNA: TGTGCCAGCTCACCCGGAGGGGCCTCCTACGAGCAGTACTTC. The genes are TRBV18 and TRBJ2-7; TRBD2 is a possible D gene (6 bases). CDR3 length: 14 residues. Germline loops: CDR1 KGHSH, CDR2 LQKENI. Trimming left V 3 bases short and J 0 bases short, with 9 bases between.

This clone was found a few times. The chain has TRBV10-3 and TRBJ1-3; D is perhaps TRBD1 (6 bases). The CDR3 totals 14 residues. Germline CDR1 ENHRY, CDR2 SYGVKD. Trimming took off 4 bases at V and 8 bases at J, with 15 bases between the two ends. The CDR3, as DNA: TGTGCCATCAGTGCCACAGGGCCGAGCGACACCATATATTTT. Translation gives CAISATGPSDTIYF.

V is TRBV6-2 or TRBV6-3 and J is TRBJ2-1, with TRBD1 matching over 8 bases. The CDR3 sequence is 16 residues long. Germline-derived CDR1 and CDR2 are MNHEY and SVGEGT. The junction had 8 bases not matched to a gene; V was cut back by 0 bases and J by 7 bases. CDR3 DNA sequence: TGTGCCAGCAGTTACTCGAACAGGGGGTTAGGTAATGAGCAGTTCTTC. It yields the protein CASSYSNRGLGNEQFF.

This rearrangement joins TRBV30 to TRBJ2-3; 8 bases agree with TRBD2. Germline CDR1 and CDR2: GTSNPN and SVGIG (reference sequence). The CDR3 is made up of 16 amino acids. V lost 0 bases to trimming and J lost 5 bases; unmatched junction nucleotides: 10. The CDR3, as DNA: TGTGCCTGGAGTGTCCTGCGGGGGGCCTCAGGAGATACGCAGTATTTT. This translates into CAWSVLRGASGDTQYF.

The chain uses TRBV7-2 and TRBJ2-1; D remains ambiguous. The CDR3 runs to 15 residues. Germline CDR1 reads SGHTA; CDR2 reads FQGNSA. The V and J ends lost 0 bases and 0 bases respectively, with 6 bases between them. In DNA, the CDR3 is TGTGCCAGCAGCTTAGCGAGAAGCTCCTACAATGAGCAGTTCTTC. Translated, it gives CASSLARSSYNEQFF.

This clone was counted a few times. The chain couples TRBV28 to TRBJ1-6; no firm D call. Germline values: CDR1 MDHEN, CDR2 SYDVKM. V was shortened by 4 bases and J by 8 bases, with 12 bases between the two germline ends. This CDR3 is built from 14 residues. The CDR3 nucleotides read TGTGCCAGCAGTTCTAGAAGGGAGGATTCACCCCTCCACTTT. This gives the protein CASSSRREDSPLHF.

V is TRBV27 and J is TRBJ2-1, with D unresolved. Germline CDR1 is MNHEY and CDR2 is SMNVEV (reference sequence). CDR3 length: 15 amino acids. Trimming removed 4 bases at V and 8 bases at J, with 18 bases between. In DNA, the CDR3 is TGTGCCAGCAGTTCACTCCGGGTCCCGGGCCATGAGCAGTTCTTC. Protein: CASSSLRVPGHEQFF.

The rearrangement uses TRBV5-1 and TRBJ2-3; the D is unclear. The CDR3 runs to 15 residues. Deletions cut 2 bases from V and 0 bases from J, with 10 bases between. Germline-derived CDR1 and CDR2 are SGHRS and YFSETQ. For the CDR3, the DNA is TGCGCCAGCAGCTTCCAAGCGACTAGCACAGATACGCAGTATTTT. This translates into CASSFQATSTDTQYF.

The chain carries TRBV28 and TRBJ1-2; no firm D call. The CDR3 consists of 14 residues. Germline lookup yields CDR1 MDHEN and CDR2 SYDVKM. Trimming pared 2 bases from V and 1 base from J, leaving 8 bases between. CDR3 bases: TGTGCCAGCAGTTTACATCTGGGTAACTATGGCTACACCTTC. This translates into CASSLHLGNYGYTF.

The chain uses TRBV4-2 and TRBJ1-4; tentative D call: TRBD1 (5 bases). The CDR3 runs 14 residues. Trimming took off 0 bases at V and 8 bases at J, with 10 bases between the two ends. Germline-derived CDR1 and CDR2 are LGHNA and YNFKEQ. Here the CDR3 DNA reads TGTGCCAGCAGCCAAGACAGGGTAGAGGAAAAACTGTTTTTT. It yields the protein CASSQDRVEEKLFF.

The V and J genes are TRBV28 and TRBJ1-2; D is uncertain. The CDR3 loop spans 13 amino acids. Deletions cut 8 bases from V and 4 bases from J, with 14 bases between. Germline V lookup: CDR1 MDHEN, CDR2 SYDVKM. CDR3 sequence (DNA): TGTGCCAGCCAAATGTGGAGCACCTATGGCTACACCTTC. Amino acid sequence: CASQMWSTYGYTF.

The rearrangement uses TRBV6-2 or TRBV6-3 and TRBJ2-7; the D is unclear. V was pared by 1 base and J by 0 bases, with 13 bases between. CDR1 is MNHEY, CDR2 SVGEGT, per germline. This CDR3 contains 16 residues. The CDR3 protein is CASSYYMIWTSYEQYF. The CDR3 coding sequence is TGTGCCAGCAGTTACTATATGATATGGACCTCCTACGAGCAGTACTTC.

The rearrangement links TRBV27 to TRBJ1-5; D might be TRBD1 (6 bases). CDR3 length: 14 residues. Trimming took 2 bases from V and 9 from J, leaving 14 bases between them. Germline V gene sequence: CDR1 MNHEY, CDR2 SMNVEV (reference sequence). The CDR3 protein is CASSLGGGTGPQHF. CDR3 DNA sequence: TGTGCCAGCAGTTTAGGAGGGGGAACGGGGCCCCAGCATTTT.

This clone was observed a few times. The CDR3 coding sequence is TGTGCCACCAGTAGCAGGGGGCTTAATGAGCAGTTCTTC. Protein sequence: CATSSRGLNEQFF. The V and J genes are TRBV24-1 and TRBJ2-1; 8 bases are shared with TRBD1. This CDR3 has 13 amino acids. After removal of 6 bases from V and 7 bases from J, the junction contained 4 bases not matched to a gene. The germline gives CDR1 KGHDR, CDR2 SFDVKD.

This chain links TRBV5-5 with TRBJ2-7, with 10 positions matching TRBD2. Trimming took 3 bases from V and 5 from J; bases not matched to a gene: 11. Per the germline V gene, CDR1 is SGHKS and CDR2 is YYEKEE (reference sequence). This CDR3 contains 16 residues. CDR3 coding DNA: TGTGCCAGCAGCTCGATAGGGGGACTAGCGATGGACGAGCAGTACTTC. It codes for CASSSIGGLAMDEQYF.

V and J are TRBV5-1 and TRBJ1-1; D ambiguous. Looked up from germline, CDR1 is SGHRS and CDR2 is YFSETQ. V was pared by 1 base and J by 4 bases, with 17 bases between. The CDR3 covers 16 residues. The CDR3 sequence is CASSLRELTQATEAFF. CDR3 in DNA: TGCGCCAGCAGCTTGAGGGAGCTGACTCAGGCCACTGAAGCTTTCTTT.

This chain joins TRBV5-1 and TRBJ2-1, with TRBD2 matching 7 bases. Per germline, CDR1 SGHRS and CDR2 YFSETQ. The CDR3 has 14 amino acids. V shed 6 bases, J shed 5 bases, and the junction held 8 bases outside the gene matches. The CDR3 bases are TGCGCCAGCATGAAAGGGGAGGGCGACAATGAGCAGTTCTTC. Amino acid sequence: CASMKGEGDNEQFF.

This clone was recorded at least ten times. This chain connects TRBV6-5 to TRBJ1-5; no clear D. This CDR3 contains 13 residues. The germline V gene encodes CDR1 MNHEY and CDR2 SVGAGI. V was shortened by 2 bases and J by 7 bases, with 9 bases between the two germline ends. The CDR3 sequence is CASSYGRKQPQHF. CDR3 sequence (DNA): TGTGCCAGCAGTTACGGACGAAAACAGCCCCAGCATTTT.

By sample fraction, this clone is medium-sized. An end of the junction does not agree with germline; a read error may underlie this. This chain connects TRBV24-1 to TRBJ2-2; 7 nucleotides match TRBD1. The CDR3 length is 14 residues. Germline-derived CDR1 and CDR2 are KGHDR and SFDVKD. This chain's CDR3 is CATGDRVLPGELFF. Written as DNA, the CDR3 is TGTGCCACCGGTGACAGGGTTCTCCCCGGGGAGCTGTTTTTT.

The chain joins TRBV4-3 to TRBJ1-4, with D uncertain. Trimming stripped 2 bases from V and 3 bases from J, with 7 bases between. The CDR3 contains 14 residues. Germline values: CDR1 LGHNA, CDR2 YSLEER. Here the CDR3 reads CASSQRAPNEKLFF. The CDR3 DNA sequence: TGCGCCAGCAGCCAAAGGGCCCCTAATGAAAAACTGTTTTTT.

The chain carries TRBV5-5 and TRBJ1-1; D is unclear. From germline, CDR1 is SGHKS and CDR2 YYEKEE (reference sequence). This CDR3 spans 16 amino acids. With 4 bases removed from V and 0 bases from J, the gap between germline ends came to 16 bases. CDR3 residues: CASSRSPPNMNTEAFF. Here the CDR3 DNA reads TGTGCCAGCAGCCGGAGTCCCCCCAACATGAACACTGAAGCTTTCTTT.

J is TRBJ2-5 and V is TRBV5-1, with 8 nucleotides matching TRBD2. V lost 4 bases and J lost 4; bases outside the gene matches: 12. CDR1 SGHRS and CDR2 YFSETQ come from the germline V gene. The length of the CDR3 is 16 residues. The CDR3 here is CASSPRGTSGPETQYF. CDR3 nucleotide sequence: TGCGCCAGCAGCCCGCGTGGGACTAGTGGTCCAGAGACCCAGTACTTC.

The V gene is TRBV7-8, the J gene TRBJ1-1, with D tentatively TRBD1 (5 bases). Trimming removed 1 base from V and 0 bases from J, with 9 bases in between. The CDR3 length is 15 residues. The germline gives CDR1 SGHVS, CDR2 FQNEAQ. This CDR3 reads CASSLGQGMNTEAFF. The DNA of the CDR3 is TGTGCCAGCAGCTTAGGGCAGGGTATGAACACTGAAGCTTTCTTT. Full variable domain (remainder filled in from reference TRBV7-8 and TRBJ1-1): GAGVSQSPRYKVAKRGQDVALRCDPISGHVSLFWYQQALGQGPEFLTYFQNEAQLDKSGLPSDRFFAERPEGSVSTLKIQRTQQEDSAVYLCASSLGQGMNTEAFFGQGTRLTVV.

This clone was seen a handful of times. V and J are TRBV19 and TRBJ1-5; TRBD1 might be the D (5 bases). The CDR3 runs 12 residues. The germline gives CDR1 LNHDA, CDR2 SQIVND (reference sequence). Deletions cut 3 bases from V and 7 bases from J, with 7 bases between. CDR3 coding DNA: TGTGCCAGTAGTATTGGGGCCCAGCCCCAGCATTTT. It encodes CASSIGAQPQHF.

The CDR3 nucleotides are TGTGCCAGCAATCCGGGACTAGCGGGGTACACCGGGGAGCTGTTTTTT. Translated: CASNPGLAGYTGELFF. The V and J genes are TRBV9 and TRBJ2-2; 13 positions agree with TRBD2. Germline V gene sequence: CDR1 SGDLS, CDR2 YYNGEE. This CDR3 has 16 residues. V was clipped by 6 bases and J by 3 bases; unmatched bases: 5.